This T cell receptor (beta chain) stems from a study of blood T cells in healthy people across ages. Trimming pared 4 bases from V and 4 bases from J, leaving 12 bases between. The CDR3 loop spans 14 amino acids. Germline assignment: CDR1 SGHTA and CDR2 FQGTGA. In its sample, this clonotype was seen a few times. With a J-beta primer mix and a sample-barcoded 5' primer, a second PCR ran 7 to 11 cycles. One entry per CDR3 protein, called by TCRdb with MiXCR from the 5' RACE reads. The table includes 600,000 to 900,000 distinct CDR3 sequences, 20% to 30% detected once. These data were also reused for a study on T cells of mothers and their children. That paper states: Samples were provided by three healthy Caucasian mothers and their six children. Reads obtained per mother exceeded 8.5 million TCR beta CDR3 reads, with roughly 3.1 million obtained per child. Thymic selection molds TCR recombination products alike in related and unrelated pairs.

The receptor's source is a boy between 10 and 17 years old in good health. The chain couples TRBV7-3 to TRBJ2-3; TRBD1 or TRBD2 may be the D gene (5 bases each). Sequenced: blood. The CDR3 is CASSSTLGADTQYF. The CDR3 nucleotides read TGTGCCAGCAGCTCCACGTTGGGGGCAGATACGCAGTATTTT.